The TCR beta chain described here comes from a study of Japanese encephalitis immunity and Zika vaccine responses (dated by TCRdb to the early 2020s). Background on the whole study: Each included participant got alum-adjuvanted ZPIV three times, at weeks 0, 4 and 28, with every dose being 5.0 ug. Several representative participants per pre-vaccination group were picked for TCR sequencing, using samples from week 52 and from week 0, the point after pre-vaccination but before ZPIV. The study examined whether earlier vaccination against Japanese encephalitis virus (JEV) or yellow fever virus (YFV) influenced CD4 T cell responses to the Zika vaccine. ZIKV peptides were 15-mers overlapping by 11 residues, selected for NetMHCpan/NetMHCII-predicted epitopes with affinity below 50 nM. One dose of YFV vaccine (YF-VAX) was administered before ZPIV to over 11 participants, and nine participants were flavivirus-naive. Two to three months ahead of the first ZPIV dose, roughly twelve participants were given JEV vaccine (IXIARO) as a two-dose regimen with the doses 28 days apart. Stimulations used ZIKV structural-protein peptide pools split into flavivirus-conserved and non-conserved sets, or JEV or YFV peptides matching the pre-vaccination. TCR repertoires from three flavivirus-naive individuals were additionally analyzed at weeks 2, 6 and 52 after the start of ZPIV vaccination.

The method behind the library was 5' RACE. Before sequencing, the TCRbeta libraries were pooled in proportion to the number of cells sorted for each library. Total RNA was extracted from sorted cells with RNAzol RT, and cDNA was synthesized with an oligo(dT) primer and a template-switching oligo. The TCRbeta V-CDR3-J region was amplified by PCR between a SMARTer oligo primer and a TCRbeta constant-region primer using Kapa HiFi. A second PCR added Illumina adaptors and sample-specific index barcodes, with HighPrep bead cleanup and Bioanalyzer confirmation of a roughly 650 bp band. Libraries were sequenced on an Illumina MiSeq with 2x151 bp paired-end reads. The authors' analysis ran thus. Reads were demultiplexed with an in-house Java program, and MiXCR assigned TCRbeta annotations and counted clonotypes. To assess repertoire overlap, Morisita-Horn indices from the R package vegan were used, along with UPGMA clustering and Circos plots of recurring clonotypes. Shannon diversity and richness were each normalized to the maximum value possible given the input cell numbers, so the resulting values fell between 0 and 1. MUSCLE was used to align CDR3beta sequences, SeqinR to compute distances, and R to plot multidimensional scaling. TCRdb redid the processing of the public reads, applying fastp at Q25 and MiXCR, and retained in-frame beta chains. Under each unique CDR3 protein, matching rows form one entry showing the most common genes and DNA. These V and J calls are TCRdb output, not the study's own analysis. This sample gives about 580 distinct CDR3 sequences in total; under 2.5% of them show up just once. Of the sample, 20% to 25% falls within the top ten clones.

The germline ends are 7 bases apart after V is trimmed by 2 bases and J by 5 bases. Taken from the germline V gene (reference sequence), the CDR1 and CDR2 loops are MNHEY and SMNVEV. The CDR3 sequence holds 13 residues, the cysteine and phenylalanine included. Only the CDR3 part of the read is kept: 39 bases, read in frame from the first base. What the research found in general, with its limitations: The samples grouped by participant and showed no similarity across individuals, which suggests that no public TCRs were detected. The analysis was restricted to a subset of trial participants with three doses and adequate samples, and the entire vaccinated cohort was not analyzed. In JEV-pre-vaccinated donors, the repertoire richness of CD4 T cells responding to conserved ZIKV epitopes dropped significantly after ZPIV. Peptide-pool deconvolution was not performed because of sample size limitations, and consequently the individual peptides driving cross-reactive responses were not identified. JEV-pre-vaccinated donors showed higher repertoire similarity across time-points and stimulations than YFV-pre-vaccinated donors, indicating more clonotypes common to ZIKV and JEV stimulation. CD8 T cell responses of very low magnitude were detected against ZIKV peptide pools and were observed in only a few individuals.

PBMCs were labeled with CellTrace CFSE and cultured for about 6 days in RPMI with 8% human serum plus peptide pools at around 1 ug/mL each. Unfixed proliferating CD4 T cells were sorted on a BD FACSAria as live CD56-CD19-CD16-CD3+CD4+ CFSE-low cells. The enrolled adults were healthy, and microneutralization screening showed them to be seronegative for ZIKV, JEV, YFV, DENV and WNV. The samples were drawn from a phase 1 trial of an alum-adjuvanted Zika purified-inactivated virus (ZPIV) vaccine that was randomized, double-blinded and placebo-controlled. Peripheral blood mononuclear cells were isolated using a standard procedure and then kept frozen in liquid nitrogen until they were used. In its sample, this clonotype comes out as medium-sized (0.01 to 0.1%). No much larger clone is present one base from it, and per-base qualities are unavailable.

Material: antigen-activated CD4+ T cells from blood, cultured, obtained during a Zika inactivated vaccine study. This receptor was obtained from an adult woman who received an inactivated Zika virus vaccine. Recombination linked TRBV27 to TRBJ1-5, and perhaps TRBD1 as D gene, on 6 matching bases. The DNA is TGTGCCAGCAGTTTAGGACAGTATCAGCCCCAGCATTTT. Protein translation: CASSLGQYQPQHF.